These 21 T cell receptor beta chains share one sample of origin, sequenced in a study of T cell responses to AZD1222 COVID-19 vaccine. Sequencing was performed with immunoSEQ multiplex PCR; in TCRdb, only in-frame clones are kept and a portion is missing. The sample comprises roughly 150,000 clones, roughly 85% of which are singletons, and around 1% rests with the top ten. Sample: peripheral blood, taken 28 days after the second AZD1222 dose. These receptor sequences come from an adult who received the AZD1222 COVID-19 vaccine.

This clone has only one observation. J is TRBJ2-1 and V is TRBV29-1; 9 bases match TRBD1. The V gene end was trimmed by 4 bases and the J gene end by 9 bases; junction bases not matched to a gene: 4. From germline, CDR1 is SQVTM and CDR2 ANQGSEA. This CDR3 comprises 12 residues. The CDR3 protein is CSVGGTGSEQFF. The CDR3 nucleotides are TGCAGCGTTGGGGGGACAGGGAGTGAGCAGTTCTTC.

This chain links TRBV12-3 or TRBV12-4 with TRBJ2-1, with D perhaps TRBD2 (5 bases). The CDR3 is 12 residues long. Deletions cut 3 bases from V and 9 bases from J, with 9 bases between. This CDR3 reads CASSLGAGEQFF. As DNA, the CDR3 is TGTGCCAGCAGTTTGGGAGCCGGTGAGCAGTTCTTC.

The gene calls are TRBV4-1 and TRBJ2-7; D may be TRBD1 (5 bases). This CDR3 is 16 amino acids long. The germline gives CDR1 MGHRA, CDR2 YSYEKL. V was trimmed by 0 bases and J by 1 base, leaving 13 bases between them. This CDR3 is CASSQDEVQGSYEQYF. CDR3 in DNA: TGCGCCAGCAGCCAAGATGAGGTGCAGGGTTCCTACGAGCAGTACTTC.

This clone was seen a handful of times. The sample contains more than one DNA sequence encoding this CDR3. The chain combines TRBV30 with TRBJ1-2; a weak D match, TRBD1 (5 bases). CDR3 length: 13 residues. The V gene's germline CDR1 is GTSNPN and CDR2 SVGIG (reference sequence). Trimming took 4 bases from V and 4 from J, leaving 13 bases between them. The CDR3 region is CAWTLGGTYGYTF. CDR3 sequence (DNA): TGTGCCTGGACCCTCGGGGGGACCTATGGCTACACCTTC.

The chain joins TRBV14 to TRBJ2-2; D perhaps matches TRBD2 (6 bases). CDR1 and CDR2 from the germline V gene are SGHDN and FVKESK. Trimming shortened V by 5 bases and J by 7 bases, and 14 bases separated the two germline ends. The CDR3 covers 14 residues. CDR3 coding DNA: TGTGCCAGCAGCGGCAGCCTGGGAGGCGGGGAGCTGTTTTTT. This sequence encodes CASSGSLGGGELFF.

The chain links TRBV3-1 (or the pseudogene TRBV3-2) to TRBJ1-4; tentative D call: TRBD1 (5 bases). The CDR3 has 12 residues. CDR1 and CDR2 from the germline V gene are LGHDT and YNNKEL (reference sequence). Trimming shortened V by 8 bases and J by 4 bases, and 8 bases separated the two germline ends. The CDR3 protein is CASGGGNEKLFF. The CDR3 DNA reads as TGTGCCAGCGGGGGGGGTAATGAAAAACTGTTTTTT.

This clone appeared a single time. The chain recombines TRBV5-6 with TRBJ2-7, with 7 positions matching TRBD2. V was clipped by 3 bases and J by 3 bases; unmatched bases: 18. This CDR3 has 18 amino acids. Per germline, CDR1 SGHDT and CDR2 YYEEEE. In DNA form, the CDR3 reads TGTGCCAGCAGCTGGGGGGGTAGGTGGATCAGAAAGAGCTACGAGCAGTACTTC. This translates into CASSWGGRWIRKSYEQYF.

The rearrangement links TRBV13 to TRBJ1-4; a possible D gene is TRBD1 (6 bases). This CDR3 contains 16 residues. V dropped 5 bases and J dropped 4 bases, with 17 bases sitting between them. CDR1 PRHDT and CDR2 FYEKMQ come from the germline V gene (reference sequence). CDR3 sequence reads: CASSTQTAGVNEKLFF. The CDR3 region has the DNA TGTGCCAGCAGCACCCAAACGGCAGGGGTTAATGAAAAACTGTTTTTT.

The rearrangement links TRBV18 to TRBJ2-2, with D unresolved. Looked up from germline, CDR1 is KGHSH and CDR2 is LQKENI. This CDR3 has 14 residues. The ends were cut back, 3 bases at V and 4 bases at J, with 9 bases in the middle. The CDR3 nucleotides read TGTGCCAGCTCACCCCACCCTACCACCGGGGAGCTGTTTTTT. Encoded protein: CASSPHPTTGELFF.

This rearrangement joins TRBV4-3 to TRBJ1-1, with D hard to call. CDR3 length: 13 residues. Between the trimmed V and J ends, which lost 0 bases and 6 bases, there was a span of 8 bases. CDR1 and CDR2 from the germline V gene are LGHNA and YSLEER. CDR3 DNA sequence: TGCGCCAGCAGCCAAGAACTGAGGGCTGAAGCTTTCTTT. It specifies CASSQELRAEAFF.

J is TRBJ1-6 and V is TRBV2; no reliable D call. CDR1 and CDR2 (germline): SNHLY, FYNNEI. V was cut by 6 bases and J by 10 bases, with 13 bases left in between. The CDR3 is 13 residues long. This CDR3 is CASRLGVNSPLHF. DNA of the CDR3: TGTGCCAGCAGGCTTGGGGTAAACTCACCCCTCCACTTT. The variable domain in full, with the rest retrieved from reference TRBV2 and TRBJ1-6, is EPEVTQTPSHQVTQMGQEVILRCVPISNHLYFYWYRQILGQKVEFLVSFYNNEISEKSEIFDDQFSVERPDGSNFTLKIRSTKLEDSAMYFCASRLGVNSPLHFGNGTRLTVT.

The chain recombines TRBV29-1 with TRBJ1-2; 7 nucleotides agree with TRBD1. CDR1 is SQVTM and CDR2 is ANQGSEA in the germline V gene. The CDR3 is made up of 12 amino acids. The J segment lost 6 bases and the V segment lost 4 bases, leaving 5 bases of the junction unmatched. CDR3 protein: CSVGGGGDGYTF. DNA of the CDR3: TGCAGCGTTGGAGGAGGGGGCGATGGCTACACCTTC.

This chain connects TRBV6-1 to TRBJ1-5; TRBD1 matches 9 bases. This CDR3 has 15 residues. Germline CDR1 reads MNHNS; CDR2 reads SASEGT. Trimming removed 2 bases from V and 5 bases from J; junction bases left unmatched: 4. DNA of the CDR3: TGTGCCAGCAGTGAAAAGGGGACAGGGTATCAGCCCCAGCATTTT. This codes for CASSEKGTGYQPQHF.

This chain uses TRBV11-3 with TRBJ2-1; D uncertain. V lost 5 bases and J 0 bases, leaving 14 bases between the germline ends. The germline V gene encodes CDR1 SGHNT and CDR2 YENEEA. The CDR3 length is 16 residues. Here the CDR3 DNA reads TGTGCCAGCAGCAACCTTCGCCCTAGCTCCTACAATGAGCAGTTCTTC. This gives the protein CASSNLRPSSYNEQFF.

This sequence joins TRBV19 and TRBJ2-3; no reliable D call. The CDR3 has 15 residues. Germline assignment: CDR1 LNHDA and CDR2 SQIVND (reference sequence). V was shortened by 4 bases and J by 5 bases, with 16 bases between the two germline ends. CDR3 DNA: TGTGCCAGTAGTAACTCCCCAGCCGGCGGAGATACGCAGTATTTT. Amino acid sequence: CASSNSPAGGDTQYF.

V gene TRBV3-1 (or the pseudogene TRBV3-2) combines with J gene TRBJ1-6; D unresolved. V shed 2 bases and J shed 9 bases, with 2 bases lying between them. The CDR3 spans 11 residues. Germline V gives CDR1 LGHDT, CDR2 YNNKEL (reference sequence). CDR3 amino acids: CASSQFSPLHF. DNA of the CDR3: TGTGCCAGCAGCCAATTTTCACCCCTCCACTTT.

The chain employs TRBV19 and TRBJ2-3; 7 bases match TRBD2. The CDR3 consists of 15 residues. Germline CDR1 LNHDA, CDR2 SQIVND (reference sequence). V lost 3 bases, J lost 1 base, and 4 bases stayed unmatched. CDR3 loop: CASSIRRGGTDTQYF. The CDR3 DNA reads TGTGCCAGTAGTATCAGACGGGGGGGCACAGATACGCAGTATTTT.

The chain combines TRBV5-4 with TRBJ1-5; 8 nucleotides match TRBD1. Germline V gene lookup returns CDR1 SGHNT and CDR2 YYREEE (reference sequence). CDR3 length: 17 amino acids. Unmatched junction bases numbered 15, after V lost 4 bases and J lost 6 bases. For the CDR3, the DNA is TGTGCCAGCAGCCTAACCCCCTCAGGGGGCGGGGGTCAGCCCCAGCATTTT. Protein product: CASSLTPSGGGGQPQHF.

The rearrangement links TRBV18 to TRBJ1-2; no firm D call. Germline CDR1 KGHSH, CDR2 LQKENI. The CDR3 runs to 16 residues. V shed 0 bases and J shed 3 bases, with 14 bases lying between them. CDR3 sequence (DNA): TGTGCCAGCTCACCACCTAGGAGGTACGGCGACTATGGCTACACCTTC. Translated, it gives CASSPPRRYGDYGYTF.

This clone was counted between two and nine times. This chain links TRBV5-1 with TRBJ2-7; a weak D match, TRBD1 (5 bases). This CDR3 is built from 12 residues. V lost 0 bases and J 8 bases, leaving 9 bases between the germline ends. Germline CDR1 and CDR2: SGHRS and YFSETQ. This chain's CDR3 is CASSLESDKQYF. The CDR3 nucleotides read TGCGCCAGCAGCTTGGAGTCGGACAAGCAGTACTTC.

As DNA, the CDR3 is TGTGCCAGCAGTTACTCGGACATCACAGATACGCAGTATTTT. This encodes CASSYSDITDTQYF. The chain employs TRBV6-2 or TRBV6-3 and TRBJ2-3, with TRBD1 as a possible D gene (5 bases). Trimming cost V 0 bases and J 2 bases, with 6 bases left between them. The germline V gene has CDR1 MNHEY and CDR2 SVGEGT. The CDR3 has 14 residues.